A single sample gave rise to the 11 T cell receptor beta chains below, sequenced in a study of blood T cell repertoires in COVID-19. Generated by immunoSEQ multiplex PCR, the TCRdb table keeps only in-frame clones and is missing some. Altogether about 320,000 clones are present, roughly nine tenths being singletons, with the ten largest covering 2% to 3%. Material for sequencing was PBMCs or T cells enriched from blood (not recorded which). Every receptor here comes from a man in his 60s who had recovered from COVID-19.

The chain has TRBV28 and TRBJ2-7; no clear D. Germline V gene lookup returns CDR1 MDHEN and CDR2 SYDVKM. Between the trimmed V and J ends, which lost 3 bases and 7 bases, there was a span of 4 bases. CDR3 length: 10 amino acids. The CDR3 loop is CASSFQEQYF. CDR3 sequence (DNA): TGTGCCAGCAGTTTCCAGGAGCAGTACTTC.

V and J are TRBV5-6 and TRBJ2-1; D call uncertain. This CDR3 comprises 15 residues. Trimming shortened V by 1 base and J by 3 bases, and 11 bases separated the two germline ends. Germline V lookup: CDR1 SGHDT, CDR2 YYEEEE. The CDR3 bases are TGTGCCAGCAGCTTGAGTGAGAGACTCTACAATGAGCAGTTCTTC. Protein sequence: CASSLSERLYNEQFF. Supplemented by reference TRBV5-6 and TRBJ2-1, the full variable domain reads DAGVTQSPTHLIKTRGQQVTLRCSPKSGHDTVSWYQQALGQGPQFIFQYYEEEERQRGNFPDRFSGHQFPNYSSELNVNALLLGDSALYLCASSLSERLYNEQFFGPGTRLTVL.

This rearrangement joins TRBV4-3 to TRBJ1-6; D not certain. V lost 1 base, J lost 4 bases, and 14 bases lay in between. Germline assignment: CDR1 LGHNA and CDR2 YSLEER. The CDR3 length is 17 residues. CDR3 nucleotides: TGCGCCAGCAGCCAAGCTAGGCTATCGGCATATAATTCACCCCTCCACTTT. Protein: CASSQARLSAYNSPLHF.

This sequence joins TRBV6-2 or TRBV6-3 and TRBJ1-1, with 7 nucleotides matching TRBD1. Trimming removed 0 bases from V and 0 bases from J; junction bases left unmatched: 4. The CDR3 runs 16 residues. Germline V gives CDR1 MNHEY, CDR2 SVGEGT. The CDR3 is CASSYSKGQLNTEAFF. As DNA, the CDR3 is TGTGCCAGCAGTTACTCGAAGGGACAGCTGAACACTGAAGCTTTCTTT.

This chain links TRBV11-2 with TRBJ1-5; no definite D call. Germline values: CDR1 SGHAT, CDR2 FQNNGV. Trimming shortened V by 5 bases and J by 0 bases, and 8 bases separated the two germline ends. The CDR3 has 14 residues. This CDR3 reads CASSPGPSNQPQHF. The CDR3 DNA reads as TGTGCCAGCAGCCCCGGTCCTAGCAATCAGCCCCAGCATTTT.

The J gene is TRBJ2-7, the V gene TRBV5-6; D possibly corresponds to TRBD1 (7 bases). The CDR3 extends over 13 amino acids. From germline, CDR1 is SGHDT and CDR2 YYEEEE. V gave up 4 bases and J gave up 3 bases, with 11 bases separating them. In DNA form, the CDR3 reads TGTGCCAGCAGCCGCGGGACAGACTACGAGCAGTACTTC. It specifies CASSRGTDYEQYF.

This chain uses TRBV5-4 with TRBJ2-7; 7 bases are a match to TRBD2. From germline, CDR1 is SGHNT and CDR2 YYREEE (reference sequence). The V segment lost 3 bases and the J segment 2 bases; nucleotides outside the gene matches: 2. This CDR3 region has 13 residues. The CDR3 DNA is TGTGCCAGCAGCTGGGGGGGGACCTACGAGCAGTACTTC. The encoded protein is CASSWGGTYEQYF.

The chain links TRBV27 to TRBJ2-7; 7 nucleotides match TRBD1. The germline gives CDR1 MNHEY, CDR2 SMNVEV (reference sequence). The CDR3 contains 13 residues. Trimming removed 5 bases from V and 6 bases from J; junction bases left unmatched: 7. The CDR3 spells CASSPGTAAEQYF. The DNA for the CDR3 is TGTGCCAGCAGTCCCGGGACAGCTGCCGAGCAGTACTTC.

This clone was observed once. This chain connects TRBV9 to TRBJ1-1, with TRBD1 matching 8 bases. The CDR3 is 15 amino acids. The germline CDR1 and CDR2 sequences are SGDLS and YYNGEE. After removal of 4 bases from V and 4 bases from J, the junction contained 9 bases not matched to a gene. CDR3 loop: CASSPQGGRITEAFF. The CDR3 DNA reads as TGTGCCAGCAGCCCACAGGGGGGTCGGATCACTGAAGCTTTCTTT. Using reference TRBV9 and TRBJ1-1 for the parts outside the CDR3, the full variable domain is DSGVTQTPKHLITATGQRVTLRCSPRSGDLSVYWYQQSLDQGLQFLIQYYNGEERAKGNILERFSAQQFPDLHSELNLSSLELGDSALYFCASSPQGGRITEAFFGQGTRLTVV.

V and J are TRBV29-1 and TRBJ1-2, with 10 bases lining up with TRBD1. CDR1 and CDR2 from the germline V gene are SQVTM and ANQGSEA. The CDR3 runs to 14 residues. Germline trimming cut 4 bases from V and 4 bases from J; bases unmatched to any gene: 6. This chain's CDR3 is CSVAGTGDLYGYTF. Written as DNA, the CDR3 is TGCAGCGTTGCCGGGACAGGGGACCTCTATGGCTACACCTTC.

The genes are TRBV12-5 and TRBJ2-7; 8 nucleotides line up with TRBD1. This CDR3 contains 16 residues. Germline CDR1 LGHNT, CDR2 FRNRAP. J was trimmed by 2 bases and V by 5 bases; bases with no gene match: 11. CDR3 DNA: TGTGCTAGTGGTGCCCTAACGACAGGGGTACCCTACGAGCAGTACTTC. Translation gives CASGALTTGVPYEQYF.